The 7 T cell receptor beta chains given below trace back to one sample, sequenced in a study of monozygotic twins with inflammatory bowel disease. Using the 5' RACE reads, TCRdb records one entry per CDR3 protein without DNA. The sample totals about 380,000 distinct CDR3 sequences; its top ten clones hold approximately 2.8%. Input material: blood. These receptors all come from a human donor with ulcerative colitis or Crohn's disease, or a healthy co-twin of an affected twin (not recorded which).

The rearrangement joins TRBV12-3 or TRBV12-4 to TRBJ1-1. The CDR3 spans 13 residues. Here the CDR3 reads CASSLALGLEALF.

This sequence joins TRBV19 and TRBJ1-1; TCRdb lists TRBD1, though no DNA is available to test this call. CDR1 and CDR2 (germline): LNHDA, SQIVND (reference sequence). The CDR3 sequence is 15 residues long. CDR3 sequence: CASNPPGQGYTEAFF.

The rearrangement links TRBV19 to TRBJ2-1; the D call from TCRdb, TRBD1, cannot be confirmed without DNA. The CDR3 has 12 amino acids. The germline CDR1 and CDR2 sequences are LNHDA and SQIVND (reference sequence). The CDR3 loop reads CATSPTYNEQFF. The variable domain in full, with the rest retrieved from reference TRBV19 and TRBJ2-1, is DGGITQSPKYLFRKEGQNVTLSCEQNLNHDAMYWYRQDPGQGLRLIYYSQIVNDFQKGDIAEGYSVSREKKESFPLTVTSAQKNPTAFYLCATSPTYNEQFFGPGTRLTVL.

V gene TRBV4-2 combines with J gene TRBJ2-6; checking the TCRdb D call of TRBD1 is not possible without DNA. This CDR3 has 17 amino acids. The V gene's germline CDR1 is LGHNA and CDR2 YNFKEQ. This CDR3 is CASSQQGTSSGANVLTF.

The V call is TRBV27, the J call TRBJ2-2; TCRdb names TRBD2, which stays unverified in the absence of DNA. Germline-derived CDR1 and CDR2 are MNHEY and SMNVEV (reference sequence). This CDR3 is 14 amino acids long. The CDR3 protein is CASSLIAGGGELFF.

The V call is TRBV12-3 or TRBV12-4, the J call TRBJ2-4; the D call from TCRdb, TRBD1, cannot be confirmed without DNA. The CDR3 consists of 13 residues. The CDR3 spells CASRGQVLDIQYF.

The rearrangement uses TRBV19 and TRBJ1-1; TCRdb designates TRBD1, a call that cannot be tested without DNA. This CDR3 region has 11 residues. Germline V gives CDR1 LNHDA, CDR2 SQIVND (reference sequence). This CDR3 is CASSTTREAFF. The full variable domain, completed using reference TRBV19 and TRBJ1-1, is DGGITQSPKYLFRKEGQNVTLSCEQNLNHDAMYWYRQDPGQGLRLIYYSQIVNDFQKGDIAEGYSVSREKKESFPLTVTSAQKNPTAFYLCASSTTREAFFGQGTRLTVV.